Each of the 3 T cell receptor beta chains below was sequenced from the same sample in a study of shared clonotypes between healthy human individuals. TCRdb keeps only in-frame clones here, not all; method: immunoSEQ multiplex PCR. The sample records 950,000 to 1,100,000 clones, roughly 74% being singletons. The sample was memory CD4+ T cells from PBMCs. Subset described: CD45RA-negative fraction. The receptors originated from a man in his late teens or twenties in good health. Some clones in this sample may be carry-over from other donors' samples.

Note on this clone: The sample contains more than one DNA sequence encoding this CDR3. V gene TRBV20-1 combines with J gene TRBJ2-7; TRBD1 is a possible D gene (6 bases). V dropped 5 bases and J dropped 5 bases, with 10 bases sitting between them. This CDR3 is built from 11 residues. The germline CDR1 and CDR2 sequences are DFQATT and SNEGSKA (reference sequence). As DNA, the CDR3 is TGCAGTGCTCGGTGGGGGCACGAGCAGTACTTC. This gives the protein CSARWGHEQYF.

This CDR3 reads CASSPQGAGGANVLTF. DNA for the CDR3: TGTGCCAGCTCACCCCAGGGGGCTGGGGGGGCCAACGTCCTGACTTTC. This chain uses TRBV18 with TRBJ2-6; TRBD1 aligns across 8 bases. The CDR3 length is 16 residues. After removal of 3 bases from V and 4 bases from J, the junction contained 5 bases not matched to a gene. In germline, CDR1 is KGHSH, CDR2 LQKENI.

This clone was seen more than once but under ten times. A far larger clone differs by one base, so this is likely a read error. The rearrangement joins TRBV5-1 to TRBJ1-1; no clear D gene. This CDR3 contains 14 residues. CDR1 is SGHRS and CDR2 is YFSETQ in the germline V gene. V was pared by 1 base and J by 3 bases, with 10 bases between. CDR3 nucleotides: TGCGCCAGCAGCTTGCAGATGGCGGACACTGAAGCTTTCTTT. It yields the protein CASSLQMADTEAFF.